This T cell receptor beta chain was identified during a study of cytomegalovirus exposure and HLA in healthy donors. V was cut by 6 bases and J by 0 bases, with 5 bases left in between. This CDR3 is 12 amino acids long. From germline, CDR1 is MNHEY and CDR2 SMNVEV (reference sequence). PCR primers comprised 60 Vbeta and 13 Jbeta primers. The table came from immunoSEQ multiplex PCR; TCRdb's copy has only in-frame clones and leaves some out. The sample shows 150,000 or so clones, approximately 80% of them seen only once. V usage is TRBV27 and J usage is TRBJ1-1; D unclear. This receptor was identified in a man younger than 45 in good health and CMV-seropositive. The sequenced sample was PBMCs. DNA for the CDR3: TGTGCCAGCAGAGCAATGAACACTGAAGCTTTCTTT. Translating gives CASRAMNTEAFF.